Here is one T cell receptor (beta chain) with its context. Its antigen is not identified. PCR used 60 Vbeta primers and 13 Jbeta primers. The table came from immunoSEQ multiplex PCR; TCRdb's copy has only in-frame clones and leaves some out. The table shows about 97,000 clones, with about four fifths occurring only once. Despite likely unrecorded immune exposures, the donors were nominally healthy at the time of sampling. The sample originates from a study of cytomegalovirus exposure and HLA in healthy donors. Whole-study results and caveats: Around 18,000 TCR beta sequences were associated with HLA alleles at 0.05 false discovery rate in a later analysis. Earlier analysis yielded a pattern in which most TCR beta V segments were productive about 90% or about 30% of the time.

Material: PBMCs. The clonotype originates from a man aged 35 to 55 in good health and CMV-seropositive.

CDR3 protein: CASSFSGQNNNEQYF. The CDR3 nucleotides read TGTGCCAGCAGCTTCTCGGGACAGAATAATAACGAGCAGTACTTC. The chain has TRBV7-6 and TRBJ2-7, with 7 bases aligning to TRBD1. Looked up from germline, CDR1 is SGHVS and CDR2 is FNYEAQ. V trimming: 3 bases; J trimming: 5 bases; junction bases outside the gene matches: 10. This CDR3 is built from 15 residues.